The next 25 T cell receptor beta chains were all read from a single sample in a study of response to subunit inactivated influenza vaccine. MiXCR, applied by TCRdb to the RT-PCR reads, yields one record per CDR3 protein. The sample consists of approximately 530,000 distinct CDR3 sequences, 7.6% of them appearing once. The sequenced sample was PBMCs from blood, obtained about 24 months after vaccination. The receptors here all came from a man aged 50-75 years who received an inactivated influenza vaccine.

The chain employs TRBV4-2 and TRBJ2-6; D is unclear. Deletions cut 4 bases from V and 2 bases from J, with 9 bases between. The CDR3 is made up of 15 amino acids. Germline V CDR1 and CDR2: LGHNA, YNFKEQ. This CDR3 reads CASSRLQAGANVLTF. As DNA, the CDR3 is TGTGCCAGCAGCCGCCTCCAAGCTGGGGCCAACGTCCTGACTTTC.

This clonotype has just a few counts. CDR3 DNA: TGCGCCAGCAGCCAAGGAAGGACTAGCACAGATACGCAGTATTTT. It yields the protein CASSQGRTSTDTQYF. J is TRBJ2-3 and V is TRBV4-3; tentatively, D is TRBD2 (5 bases). Trimming took off 1 base at V and 0 bases at J, with 8 bases between the two ends. The CDR3 consists of 15 residues. Germline V gives CDR1 LGHNA, CDR2 YSLEER.

This clonotype showed up just a few times. The chain has TRBV4-3 and TRBJ1-5; no clear D gene. Between the trimmed V and J ends, which lost 1 base and 4 bases, there was a span of 8 bases. This CDR3 region has 14 residues. CDR1 and CDR2 from the germline V gene are LGHNA and YSLEER. The CDR3 coding sequence is TGCGCCAGCAGCCAAGGACTGCCAAATCAGCCCCAGCATTTT. This codes for CASSQGLPNQPQHF.

This clonotype occurred many times. This chain joins TRBV29-1 and TRBJ2-5; TRBD1 aligns across 8 bases. The germline CDR1 and CDR2 sequences are SQVTM and ANQGSEA. V lost 4 bases and J lost 5; bases outside the gene matches: 3. This CDR3 contains 12 residues. In nucleotides, the CDR3 is TGCAGCGTTGGGCGACAGGGGGAGACCCAGTACTTC. Its protein is CSVGRQGETQYF.

This clonotype was seen a few times. The CDR3, as DNA: TGCGCCAGCAGCTGGACGACAGGGACCGAGCAGTACTTC. It translates to CASSWTTGTEQYF. This chain connects TRBV5-1 to TRBJ2-7; the match to TRBD1 covers 7 bases. The CDR3 covers 13 residues. Per germline, CDR1 SGHRS and CDR2 YFSETQ. V was clipped by 3 bases and J by 6 bases; unmatched bases: 6.

This clonotype was found many times. The chain employs TRBV28 and TRBJ1-4, with TRBD1 matching over 10 bases. V lost 5 bases to trimming and J lost 7 bases; unmatched junction nucleotides: 4. Germline CDR1 reads MDHEN; CDR2 reads SYDVKM. The CDR3 runs to 14 residues. The CDR3 protein is CASSPGTGVEKLFF. As DNA, the CDR3 is TGTGCCAGCAGTCCCGGGACAGGGGTTGAAAAACTGTTTTTT.

This chain links TRBV20-1 with TRBJ1-1; 8 positions match TRBD1. Germline CDR1 reads DFQATT; CDR2 reads SNEGSKA (reference sequence). V trimming: 1 base; J trimming: 1 base; junction bases outside the gene matches: 5. The CDR3 loop spans 15 amino acids. Here the CDR3 reads CSARGSGTGNTEAFF. Written as DNA, the CDR3 is TGCAGTGCTAGAGGCTCCGGGACAGGGAACACTGAAGCTTTCTTT.

This clonotype was seen at least ten times. The chain carries TRBV20-1 and TRBJ2-3; TRBD2 agrees at 8 bases. The CDR3 covers 13 residues. V shed 8 bases and J 4 bases; nucleotides not matched to a gene: 8. Germline-derived CDR1 and CDR2 are DFQATT and SNEGSKA (reference sequence). In nucleotides, the CDR3 is TGCAGTCGCGGGGGGTTCGGGTCAGATACGCAGTATTTT. It yields the protein CSRGGFGSDTQYF.

A few counts support this clonotype. The rearrangement links TRBV10-3 to TRBJ1-1; TRBD1 might be the D (6 bases). Germline V gene lookup returns CDR1 ENHRY and CDR2 SYGVKD. The length of the CDR3 is 13 residues. Trimming shortened V by 6 bases and J by 6 bases, and 14 bases separated the two germline ends. This chain's CDR3 is CAISDTGFPEAFF. CDR3 nucleotides: TGTGCCATCAGCGATACAGGGTTCCCTGAAGCTTTCTTT.

This clonotype showed up many times. The CDR3 loop is CASSPGTGVQPQHF. Written as DNA, the CDR3 is TGTGCCAGCTCACCAGGGACAGGGGTACAGCCCCAGCATTTT. This sequence joins TRBV18 and TRBJ1-5, with 10 bases fitting TRBD1. Germline CDR1 reads KGHSH; CDR2 reads LQKENI. Trimming at V came to 2 bases and at J to 7 bases, leaving 2 bases not matched to a gene. The length of the CDR3 is 14 residues.

This clonotype was observed at least ten times. This chain joins TRBV6-2 or TRBV6-3 and TRBJ2-6, with 16 bases identical to TRBD2. Losses at the gene ends were 3 bases for V and 1 base for J; bases not matched to a gene: 9. Germline V CDR1 and CDR2: MNHEY, SVGEGT. The CDR3 spans 21 residues. The CDR3 here is CASSYGTSGGASESGANVLTF. CDR3 bases: TGTGCCAGCAGTTATGGGACTAGCGGGGGGGCAAGCGAGTCTGGGGCCAACGTCCTGACTTTC.

V is TRBV7-6 and J is TRBJ1-4; maybe TRBD1 (6 bases). The CDR3 has 16 residues. V lost 2 bases to trimming and J lost 8 bases, with 18 bases between them. The germline gives CDR1 SGHVS, CDR2 FNYEAQ. DNA of the CDR3: TGTGCCAGCAGCTTACCAGGGGACCCGAAGGGGGAAAAACTGTTTTTT. It specifies CASSLPGDPKGEKLFF.

J is TRBJ2-7 and V is TRBV12-3 or TRBV12-4; D is uncertain. V lost 1 base and J lost 7, with 17 bases in between. The CDR3 length is 15 residues. The CDR3 DNA is TGTGCCAGCAGTTTAGGCACGTTTTCTGGGATAGAGCAGTACTTC. Its translation: CASSLGTFSGIEQYF.

This clonotype has just a few counts. The chain recombines TRBV28 with TRBJ2-7, with D uncertain. Germline CDR1 reads MDHEN; CDR2 reads SYDVKM. The germline V and J ends were trimmed by 4 bases and 5 bases, with 15 bases remaining between them. This CDR3 region has 14 residues. DNA for the CDR3: TGTGCCAGCAGTTCCTACACCGGTAGGGACGAGCAGTACTTC. Its protein product is CASSSYTGRDEQYF. Filled out from reference TRBV28 and TRBJ2-7, the complete variable domain reads DVKVTQSSRYLVKRTGEKVFLECVQDMDHENMFWYRQDPGLGLRLIYFSYDVKMKEKGDIPEGYSVSREKKERFSLILESASTNQTSMYLCASSSYTGRDEQYFGPGTRLTVT.

This clonotype has only a few counts. This chain's CDR3 is CAITPGQDRTGYTF. DNA of the CDR3: TGTGCCATCACCCCCGGACAAGACCGAACTGGCTACACCTTC. The chain recombines TRBV10-3 with TRBJ1-2, with D possibly being TRBD1 (5 bases). Germline lookup yields CDR1 ENHRY and CDR2 SYGVKD. V was clipped by 7 bases and J by 7 bases, with 19 bases between them. The CDR3 contains 14 residues.

This clonotype was found a few times. The V gene is TRBV28, the J gene TRBJ2-7; D gene unclear. The CDR3 contains 14 residues. Germline V gene sequence: CDR1 MDHEN, CDR2 SYDVKM. V was pared by 3 bases and J by 3 bases, with 12 bases between. The CDR3 DNA is TGTGCCAGCAGTTTTAAGCTAGTGAACTACGAGCAGTACTTC. It encodes CASSFKLVNYEQYF.

This clonotype was seen many times. The chain couples TRBV11-1 to TRBJ2-1, with TRBD2 identical over 13 bases. CDR1 SGHAT and CDR2 FQDESV come from the germline V gene (reference sequence). The CDR3 is 18 amino acids. V lost 5 bases to trimming and J lost 1 base; unmatched junction nucleotides: 8. The CDR3 reads CASSPLAGGPRSYNEQFF. CDR3 DNA: TGTGCCAGCAGCCCACTAGCGGGAGGGCCTCGTTCCTACAATGAGCAGTTCTTC.

This chain uses TRBV28 with TRBJ2-1, with D hard to call. Germline CDR1 is MDHEN and CDR2 is SYDVKM. The CDR3 is made up of 14 amino acids. With 8 bases removed from V and 4 bases from J, the gap between germline ends came to 15 bases. CDR3 loop: CASGGAESYNEQFF. The CDR3 DNA reads as TGTGCCAGCGGTGGCGCGGAGTCATACAATGAGCAGTTCTTC.

The chain carries TRBV3-1 and TRBJ2-3, with 9 positions matching TRBD2. The CDR3 has 16 amino acids. V lost 0 bases and J lost 6; bases outside the gene matches: 7. Germline CDR1 is LGHDT and CDR2 is YNNKEL (reference sequence). The CDR3 spells CASSQDNRLAADTQYF. CDR3 nucleotide sequence: TGTGCCAGCAGCCAAGATAACAGACTAGCGGCTGATACGCAGTATTTT.

This clonotype was observed a handful of times. The chain combines TRBV6-5 with TRBJ2-5; D unresolved. The germline gives CDR1 MNHEY, CDR2 SVGAGI. This CDR3 has 15 amino acids. Trimming took off 0 bases at V and 1 base at J, with 9 bases between the two ends. The CDR3 DNA reads as TGTGCCAGCAGTTACTCTGGCGGTTCCCAAGAGACCCAGTACTTC. Translated, it gives CASSYSGGSQETQYF.

This clonotype has only a few counts. The CDR3 sequence is CAISETDGNYGYTF. The CDR3 DNA is TGTGCCATCAGTGAGACGGACGGTAACTATGGCTACACCTTC. The rearrangement links TRBV10-3 to TRBJ1-2; D is ambiguous. This CDR3 has 14 residues. CDR1 ENHRY and CDR2 SYGVKD come from the germline V gene. The V and J ends lost 2 bases and 1 base respectively, with 8 bases between them.

This chain uses TRBV11-2 with TRBJ2-7; TRBD2 matches 9 bases. The CDR3 is 16 amino acids. Germline assignment: CDR1 SGHAT and CDR2 FQNNGV. After removal of 1 base from V and 7 bases from J, the junction contained 11 bases not matched to a gene. As DNA, the CDR3 is TGTGCCAGCAGCTTAGTTGGCGGGAGGGCCTCTGGGGAGCAGTACTTC. It yields the protein CASSLVGGRASGEQYF.

This clonotype was seen only a few times. The rearrangement uses TRBV7-8 and TRBJ1-6; a possible D gene is TRBD1 (5 bases). CDR3 length: 15 residues. The V end lost 2 bases, the J end lost 9 bases, and 14 bases lay between the germline ends. Per germline, CDR1 SGHVS and CDR2 FQNEAQ. This CDR3 is CASSLNQGAPSPLHF. DNA for the CDR3: TGTGCCAGCAGCTTAAATCAGGGCGCGCCTTCACCCCTCCACTTT. The complete variable domain, with remaining parts taken from reference TRBV7-8 and TRBJ1-6, reads GAGVSQSPRYKVAKRGQDVALRCDPISGHVSLFWYQQALGQGPEFLTYFQNEAQLDKSGLPSDRFFAERPEGSVSTLKIQRTQQEDSAVYLCASSLNQGAPSPLHFGNGTRLTVT.

The chain combines TRBV28 with TRBJ2-2, with 9 bases matching TRBD1. Trimming took 2 bases from V and 6 from J; bases not matched to a gene: 4. Per germline, CDR1 MDHEN and CDR2 SYDVKM. This CDR3 region has 15 residues. CDR3 nucleotide sequence: TGTGCCAGCAGTTTAAGCAGACAGGGGGCCGGGGAGCTGTTTTTT. Translated: CASSLSRQGAGELFF.

The V call is TRBV4-1, the J call TRBJ2-7; maybe TRBD1 (6 bases). This CDR3 is built from 15 residues. Germline-derived CDR1 and CDR2 are MGHRA and YSYEKL. V was pared by 0 bases and J by 8 bases, with 17 bases between. This CDR3 reads CASSQEGRGPMQQYF. The DNA for the CDR3 is TGCGCCAGCAGCCAAGAGGGCAGGGGCCCAATGCAGCAGTACTTC.